Below, 13 T cell receptor beta chains from the same sample are listed, as sequenced in a study of shared clonotypes between healthy human individuals. Produced via immunoSEQ multiplex PCR; TCRdb's table is partial and in-frame only. This table holds roughly 770,000 clones, approximately 97% found once. Terminally differentiated effector memory CD45RA+ cells were excluded by CCR7 positive selection of CD45RO-negative cells. The sample consisted of naive CD8+ T cells sorted from blood. These receptors were taken from a man in his thirties or forties in good health.

This CDR3 is CASSLPAGLAGEYNEQFF. The CDR3 bases are TGCGCCAGCAGCTTACCCGCCGGACTAGCGGGAGAGTACAATGAGCAGTTCTTC. V and J are TRBV5-1 and TRBJ2-1, with 13 positions matching TRBD2. The V segment lost 2 bases and the J segment 4 bases; nucleotides outside the gene matches: 9. This CDR3 is built from 18 residues. CDR1 and CDR2 (germline): SGHRS, YFSETQ.

The chain couples TRBV14 to TRBJ2-2; the match to TRBD1 covers 7 bases. In germline, CDR1 is SGHDN, CDR2 FVKESK. Trimming at V came to 4 bases and at J to 1 base, leaving 6 bases not matched to a gene. The CDR3 loop spans 16 amino acids. CDR3 DNA sequence: TGTGCCAGCAGCCCCCCGGGACAGAAGAACACCGGGGAGCTGTTTTTT. Its translation: CASSPPGQKNTGELFF. The whole variable domain, filled in from reference TRBV14 and TRBJ2-2, reads EAGVTQFPSHSVIEKGQTVTLRCDPISGHDNLYWYRRVMGKEIKFLLHFVKESKQDESGMPNNRFLAERTGGTYSTLKVQPAELEDSGVYFCASSPPGQKNTGELFFGEGSRLTVL.

This clone was counted once. J is TRBJ1-1 and V is TRBV7-3, with a possible D match to TRBD1 (5 bases). The CDR3 covers 13 residues. Trimming took 2 bases from V and 5 from J, leaving 9 bases between them. Germline loops: CDR1 SGHTA, CDR2 FQGTGA. CDR3 nucleotide sequence: TGTGCCAGCAGCTTAGAGGGGCAGACTGAAGCTTTCTTT. Its protein is CASSLEGQTEAFF. Drawing the rest from reference TRBV7-3 and TRBJ1-1, the complete variable domain is GAGVSQTPSNKVTEKGKYVELRCDPISGHTALYWYRQSLGQGPEFLIYFQGTGAADDSGLPNDRFFAVRPEGSVSTLKIQRTERGDSAVYLCASSLEGQTEAFFGQGTRLTVV.

This clone was seen only once. The chain is built from TRBV7-6 and TRBJ2-2; D is possibly TRBD2 (6 bases). The CDR3 spans 15 residues. V was shortened by 3 bases and J by 6 bases, with 14 bases between the two germline ends. CDR1 and CDR2 (germline): SGHVS, FNYEAQ. The CDR3 sequence is CASSFRDSPPGELFF. The CDR3 coding sequence is TGTGCCAGCAGCTTCCGGGACTCCCCCCCCGGGGAGCTGTTTTTT.

The rearrangement uses TRBV6-1 and TRBJ1-2; 8 bases line up with TRBD1. There are 15 residues in the CDR3. V gave up 0 bases and J gave up 4 bases; unmatched junction bases: 4. Germline values: CDR1 MNHNS, CDR2 SASEGT. CDR3 residues: CASSEAQGAGYGYTF. The CDR3 nucleotides read TGTGCCAGCAGTGAAGCGCAGGGGGCGGGCTATGGCTACACCTTC.

The chain has TRBV5-6 and TRBJ1-5, with D unclear. In germline, CDR1 is SGHDT, CDR2 YYEEEE. Trimming stripped 4 bases from V and 1 base from J, with 9 bases between. CDR3 length equals 14 residues. CDR3 coding DNA: TGTGCCAGCAGCGCAGGAGCCAGCAATCAGCCCCAGCATTTT. It specifies CASSAGASNQPQHF.

DNA for the CDR3: TGTGCCAGCAGCGGAACTAGCGGGGGCTACGAGCAGTACTTC. Protein product: CASSGTSGGYEQYF. The rearrangement uses TRBV7-9 and TRBJ2-7; 11 bases are shared with TRBD2. The CDR3 is made up of 14 amino acids. Germline V gives CDR1 SEHNR, CDR2 FQNEAQ (reference sequence). After removal of 5 bases from V and 3 bases from J, the junction contained 3 bases not matched to a gene.

The CDR3 loop is CASTGGTGDLYGYTF. The CDR3 DNA reads as TGTGCCAGCACCGGGGGGACAGGGGACCTCTATGGCTACACCTTC. The gene calls are TRBV6-1 and TRBJ1-2; TRBD1 aligns across 10 bases. The CDR3 runs to 15 residues. Germline loops: CDR1 MNHNS, CDR2 SASEGT. Trimming cost V 7 bases and J 4 bases; bases outside gene matches: 9.

This chain joins TRBV7-8 and TRBJ1-2; D may be TRBD1 (6 bases). Trimming removed 5 bases at V and 6 bases at J, with 22 bases between. Germline CDR1 and CDR2: SGHVS and FQNEAQ. This CDR3 has 16 amino acids. The CDR3 sequence: CASSAPPPGQLNGYTF. As DNA, the CDR3 is TGTGCCAGCAGCGCTCCCCCCCCTGGACAGTTGAATGGCTACACCTTC.

The chain links TRBV6-6 to TRBJ1-2; D uncertain. CDR1 MNHNY and CDR2 SVGAGI come from the germline V gene (reference sequence). This CDR3 is 13 amino acids long. Trimming removed 7 bases from V and 2 bases from J, with 11 bases in between. CDR3 in DNA: TGTGCCAGCACCGCAGGACCCAACTATGGCTACACCTTC. Encoded protein: CASTAGPNYGYTF.

The chain has TRBV7-6 and TRBJ1-1; 7 positions agree with TRBD1. V lost 5 bases and J lost 0; bases outside the gene matches: 9. Germline values: CDR1 SGHVS, CDR2 FNYEAQ. The CDR3 covers 16 residues. CDR3 sequence: CASSPSSTGLNTEAFF. The CDR3 coding sequence is TGTGCCAGCAGCCCCTCCTCGACAGGGCTGAACACTGAAGCTTTCTTT.

This clone was counted a single time. This rearrangement joins TRBV15 to TRBJ2-7; TRBD1 is a possible D gene (6 bases). The CDR3 covers 12 residues. Trimming pared 6 bases from V and 1 base from J, leaving 7 bases between. Germline CDR1 reads LNHNV; CDR2 reads YYDKDF (reference sequence). Here the CDR3 reads CATRGQSYEQYF. The CDR3 DNA follows: TGTGCCACCAGAGGACAGTCCTACGAGCAGTACTTC.

Remarks on this clone: One end of the junction fails to match germline, which may point to a read error. The sample carries other DNA sequences with the same CDR3. The V call is TRBV4-1, the J call TRBJ2-7; possibly TRBD1 or TRBD2 for D (6 bases each). Per germline, CDR1 MGHRA and CDR2 YSYEKL. This CDR3 has 14 residues. For the CDR3, the DNA is TGCGCCAGCAGTCAAGGAGGGGGCTCCTACGAGCAGTACTTC. Encoded protein: CASSQGGGSYEQYF.